These 14 T cell receptor beta chains were sequenced from one sample in a study of post-analysis software for immune sequencing data. General study findings and limits: Higher frequency in patients than in controls was seen for five TRBV segments, with TRBV5-6, TRBV5-1 and TRBV20-1 among them.

Their recognized antigens are unknown. Unique molecular identifiers featured in each of the TCR beta cDNA libraries. One entry per CDR3 protein, called by TCRdb with MiXCR from the PCR reads. The data contain 250,000 to 300,000 distinct CDR3 sequences, 35% to 45% of them singletons. The specimen sequenced was blood. Receptors originate from a girl aged 5-17 years with multiple sclerosis.

The table lists this clonotype with a few counts. The rearrangement links TRBV28 to TRBJ1-1; D possibly corresponds to TRBD1 (5 bases). CDR3 length equals 14 residues. Looked up from germline, CDR1 is MDHEN and CDR2 is SYDVKM. Trimming stripped 2 bases from V and 4 bases from J, with 11 bases between. CDR3: CASSLNQGITEAFF. For the CDR3, the DNA is TGTGCCAGCAGTTTAAATCAGGGAATCACTGAAGCTTTCTTT.

The chain combines TRBV3-1 with TRBJ1-1; D not certain. Germline values: CDR1 LGHDT, CDR2 YNNKEL (reference sequence). CDR3 length equals 14 residues. The V gene lost 4 bases and the J gene lost 5 bases, with 14 bases spanning the gap. CDR3 sequence reads: CASSLTDAETEAFF. The CDR3 nucleotides read TGTGCCAGCAGCCTAACGGATGCGGAAACTGAAGCTTTCTTT.

This clonotype was found a few times. The V call is TRBV20-1, the J call TRBJ1-5, with D possibly being TRBD1 (5 bases). With 0 bases removed from V and 0 bases from J, the gap between germline ends came to 12 bases. The germline V gene encodes CDR1 DFQATT and CDR2 SNEGSKA (reference sequence). The CDR3 is made up of 16 amino acids. CDR3 in amino acids: CSARDRDRLSNQPQHF. The CDR3 DNA reads TGCAGTGCTAGAGATCGTGACAGACTTAGCAATCAGCCCCAGCATTTT.

The V gene is TRBV5-1, the J gene TRBJ2-4, with 8 nucleotides matching TRBD2. The J call may be mistaken, given a closer DNA end match to TRBJ2-5. Germline values: CDR1 SGHRS, CDR2 YFSETQ. CDR3 size: 16 residues. CDR3 in DNA: TGCGCCAGCAGCTGGGGCGGCCTAGCGGGTAAAGAGACCCAGTACTTC. It translates to CASSWGGLAGKETQYF.

The chain has TRBV12-3 or TRBV12-4 and TRBJ2-3; 10 bases fit TRBD2. CDR3 length: 14 residues. V was pared by 4 bases and J by 6 bases, with 4 bases of the junction left unmatched. CDR3 sequence reads: CASSSSGRADTQYF. The CDR3 DNA reads TGTGCCAGCAGTTCTAGCGGGAGAGCGGATACGCAGTATTTT.

Note on this clonotype: A much larger clone is a single base away; this may be a read error. The chain has TRBV6-1 and TRBJ1-2; unclear D gene. V was cut by 0 bases and J by 7 bases, with 12 bases left in between. CDR1 is MNHNS, CDR2 SASEGT, per germline. The CDR3 spans 14 residues. CDR3 protein: CASSEALTPGGYTF. The CDR3, as DNA: TGTGCCAGCAGTGAAGCGTTGACCCCCGGTGGCTACACCTTC.

The sample holds a few counts of this clonotype. The chain is built from TRBV5-1 and TRBJ1-5; TRBD1 matches 10 bases. Trimming took 0 bases from V and 4 from J; bases not matched to a gene: 7. The CDR3 runs 17 residues. Germline V CDR1 and CDR2: SGHRS, YFSETQ. The CDR3 region is CASSLGTGQGTNQPQHF. CDR3 coding DNA: TGCGCCAGCAGCTTGGGGACGGGACAGGGGACGAATCAGCCCCAGCATTTT.

The chain couples TRBV27 to TRBJ2-7, with TRBD1 matching over 8 bases. The ends lost 5 bases at V and 2 bases at J; junction bases unmatched: 2. Germline CDR1 MNHEY, CDR2 SMNVEV (reference sequence). The CDR3 loop spans 13 amino acids. The CDR3 DNA reads as TGTGCCAGCAGTGGACAGGGTCCCTACGAGCAGTACTTC. Translating it yields CASSGQGPYEQYF.

In its sample, this clonotype was seen many times. The chain combines TRBV20-1 with TRBJ1-5; the D gene is possibly TRBD1 (5 bases). V gave up 5 bases and J gave up 4 bases, with 24 bases separating them. The CDR3 runs 17 residues. From germline, CDR1 is DFQATT and CDR2 SNEGSKA (reference sequence). CDR3 residues: CSAGRGAALLANQPQHF. Here the CDR3 DNA reads TGCAGTGCTGGCCGAGGGGCGGCCCTCCTCGCTAATCAGCCCCAGCATTTT.

This rearrangement joins TRBV28 to TRBJ2-7; 9 bases are shared with TRBD1. V trimming: 4 bases; J trimming: 0 bases; junction bases outside the gene matches: 7. Germline values: CDR1 MDHEN, CDR2 SYDVKM. This CDR3 contains 16 residues. This chain's CDR3 is CASSSYGDRASYEQYF. In DNA form, the CDR3 reads TGTGCCAGCAGTTCGTACGGGGACAGGGCCTCCTACGAGCAGTACTTC.

This chain uses TRBV6-1 with TRBJ1-5, with a tentative D call TRBD1 (5 bases). Looked up from germline, CDR1 is MNHNS and CDR2 is SASEGT. This CDR3 is 15 amino acids long. Trimming removed 1 base from V and 6 bases from J, with 13 bases in between. The CDR3 nucleotides read TGTGCCAGCAGTGAAGTTGGCAGGGAGGGTCAGCCCCAGCATTTT. Translated, it gives CASSEVGREGQPQHF.

This clonotype was recorded many times. The gene calls are TRBV7-2 and TRBJ2-5; D is unclear. Trimming left V 5 bases short and J 5 bases short, with 9 bases between. Germline CDR1 is SGHTA and CDR2 is FQGNSA. CDR3 size: 12 residues. The CDR3 loop is CASSPTRETQYF. CDR3 coding DNA: TGTGCCAGCAGCCCGACTCGGGAGACCCAGTACTTC.

There are a few counts of this clonotype. The chain links TRBV6-6 to TRBJ1-1; a weak D match, TRBD1 (5 bases). This CDR3 is 13 amino acids long. Trimming shortened V by 10 bases and J by 0 bases, and 12 bases separated the two germline ends. Germline loops: CDR1 MNHNY, CDR2 SVGAGI (reference sequence). This CDR3 is CAIADILNTEAFF. In nucleotides, the CDR3 is TGTGCCATCGCGGACATCTTGAACACTGAAGCTTTCTTT.

Remarks on this clonotype: This may arise from a read error, as a much more abundant clone is one base away. This chain joins TRBV12-3 or TRBV12-4 and TRBJ1-4; D gene uncertain. The CDR3 is 13 residues long. The chain's CDR3 is CAGSLNHNEKLFF. The CDR3 DNA follows: TGTGCCGGCAGTCTCAACCATAATGAAAAACTGTTTTTT.